What follows describes a single TCR beta chain. Its antigen remains unidentified. The record has no base qualities; no much larger clone is one base away. The sequencing machine was an Illumina NovaSeq 6000. TCR cDNA was synthesized by 5'RACE template switching, which introduced a universal primer site and unique molecular identifiers. Priming of cDNA synthesis was performed from both the TCR alpha and TCR beta constant segments. Library amplification used two PCR steps, and the second PCR step added sample barcodes and sequencing adapters. Libraries were sequenced on Illumina HiSeq 2500 (2x100 bp) or NovaSeq (2x150 bp). The study's own analysis went as follows. MIGEC handled demultiplexing of reads and collapsing into UMI consensus sequences, while MiXCR performed V(D)J alignment. Vaccine-responding clonotypes were identified with edgeR using replicate PBMC samples, with FDR below 0.01 and a log2 fold change above 5 up to day 15 being required. Each bulk clonotype received a CD4 or CD8 identity based on whether the sequenced CD4 or CD8 repertoire contained that clonotype at higher abundance. Using fastp trimming at Q25 and MiXCR clonotype assembly, TCRdb reanalyzed the public sequencing data and kept in-frame beta chains. Every CDR3 protein is listed once, alongside the most common genes and DNA of its rows. Here the V and J calls rest on TCRdb's processing, not on the authors' analysis. The sample contains about 320,000 distinct CDR3 sequences, approximately 12% of them found a single time. The leading ten clones occupy roughly 3% of the sample.

The data belong to a study of T cells after yellow fever vaccination (dated by TCRdb to the late 2010s). The study in broad terms: The SMART-Seq v4 Ultra Low Input RNA kit was used to prepare libraries from fractions with low cell numbers. To track T-cell clones before and after primary and booster YFV17D yellow fever vaccination, bulk TCR alpha and beta repertoires were sequenced longitudinally. The cohort comprised two healthy male donors, one aged 18 to 30 and one aged 30 to 40 years. Blood was drawn at multiple timepoints before and after primary and secondary immunization, with bulk PBMC replicates and cell subsets isolated.

The treatment or condition label, as the study defines it: live attenuated yellow fever vaccine strain. PBMCs were isolated from peripheral blood using a standard Ficoll-Paque protocol. CD4 and CD8 T-cell fractions were isolated with Dynabeads CD4 and CD8 positive selection kits. TriZol was used to extract RNA from bulk PBMCs, from CD4 and CD8 fractions, and from dextramer-positive and dextramer-negative fractions. The germline ends are 15 bases apart after V is trimmed by 5 bases and J by 7 bases. There are 14 amino acids in the CDR3, from cysteine to phenylalanine inclusive. The kept DNA is CDR3 alone, 42 bases in frame from the first base. What the research found in general, with its limitations: Most clones expanded after primary vaccination (96% of CD4 and roughly 90% of CD8) were re-detected after the booster, suggesting that broad memory maintenance occurred. FACS-sorted repertoires could contain abundant contaminating clonotypes from the bulk population, so computational filtering was required. The secondary T-cell response was found to be weaker but faster than the primary response, with a peak reached on day 5 rather than on day 15. The study included only a couple of donors, which limits how far the findings can be generalized. A small fraction of clonotypes appeared in both the CD4 and CD8 compartments, likely as a result of convergent recombination.

Recombination connected TRBV12-3 or TRBV12-4 to TRBJ1-5, with TRBD1 perhaps the D gene, on 6 matching bases. This TCR came from a man between 18 and 29 years old who received the YFV17D yellow fever vaccine. The sample in question was CD4+ T cells sorted from PBMCs, obtained 15 days after the yellow fever booster vaccination. The DNA sequence is TGTGCCAGCAGTCCACAGGGTAGGGACCAGCCCCAGCATTTT. Its coded protein is CASSPQGRDQPQHF.